A selection of T cell receptor beta chains follows, all from one sample in a study of T cells in Graves' hyperthyroidism and ophthalmopathy. TCRdb itself ran the multiplex PCR reads through MiXCR, one entry per CDR3 protein. The table includes about 350,000 distinct CDR3 sequences, approximately 15% detected once. The sequenced sample was blood. Receptors were obtained from a woman in her 30s with Graves' hyperthyroidism. The CDR3 runs from the conserved cysteine through the conserved F or W. D genes are given only for firm matches. Clone sizes are given selectively: once, few, many, or a class where the clone is expanded.

TRBV7-3	-	-	TRBJ1-6	TGTGCCAGCAGCTTAGGGCAGCCGAGTTCACCCCTCCACTTT	CASSLGQPSSPLHF
TRBV6-5	-	-	TRBJ1-2	TGTGCCAGCAGTTTCCAACGACAGGCAAAGACTCCCAAGCATGGCTACACCTTC	CASSFQRQAKTPKHGYTF
TRBV20-1	-	-	TRBJ2-5	TGCAGTGCTAGAGATTGGGGCAGGTCATCCGAGACCCAGTACTTC	CSARDWGRSSETQYF
TRBV15	TRBD1	many	TRBJ2-7	TGTGCCACCAGCAGAACCCACTTGGACAGGGGGTTGCCCTACGAGCAGTACTTC	CATSRTHLDRGLPYEQYF
TRBV28	TRBD1	few	TRBJ1-6	TGTGCCAGCAGCTGGTCCGGGACAGGGGGCGTCACCTATAATTCACCCCTCCACTTT	CASSWSGTGGVTYNSPLHF
TRBV10-3	-	-	TRBJ2-4	TGTGCCATCAGTCCGGGACTAGCCAAAAACATTCAGTACTTC	CAISPGLAKNIQYF
TRBV10-3	-	-	TRBJ2-7	TGTGCCATCAATAGTGGGACTGAAAGCTCCTACGAGCAGTACTTC	CAINSGTESSYEQYF
TRBV20-1	-	many	TRBJ2-7	TGCAGTGCTAGTTACGGTAACTCCTACGAGCAGTACTTC	CSASYGNSYEQYF
TRBV20-1	-	-	TRBJ1-1	TGCAGTGCTAGAGATTCGGGGGGTGGCGCTTTCTTT	CSARDSGGGAFF
TRBV6-6	TRBD1	many	TRBJ2-7	TGTGCCAGCAGTTACAGGGACAGGACTGTGAAGCAGTACTTC	CASSYRDRTVKQYF
TRBV29-1	TRBD1	few	TRBJ2-3	TGCAGCGTTGAAGCCGGGACAGGTGGCACAGATACGCAGTATTTT	CSVEAGTGGTDTQYF
TRBV11-3	-	many	TRBJ2-1	TGTGCCAGCAGCTTAGATCCGAGCCACAATGAGCAGTTCTTC	CASSLDPSHNEQFF
TRBV19	-	-	TRBJ2-6	TGTGCCAGTAGTCCACACCGCTCTGGGGCCAACGTCCTGACTTTC	CASSPHRSGANVLTF
TRBV6-2/TRBV6-3	TRBD2	-	TRBJ2-7	TGTGCCAGCAGTAGCCAAGCGGGACGAAGAAACGAGCAGTACTTC	CASSSQAGRRNEQYF
TRBV6-1	-	many	TRBJ2-1	TGTGCCAGCAGCGCTAGGGACTTGCAGGGGAGAAATGAGCAGTTCTTC	CASSARDLQGRNEQFF
TRBV3-1	-	-	TRBJ2-7	TGTGCCAGCAGTCGGGACCACGGGGGTGGGTACGAGCAGTACTTC	CASSRDHGGGYEQYF
TRBV7-8	-	-	TRBJ2-1	TGTGCCAGCAGCTTAGAGACTCCCTACAATGAGCAGTTCTTC	CASSLETPYNEQFF
TRBV6-1	-	many	TRBJ2-3	TGTGCCAGCAGGGAGACAGGCAGCGCAGATACGCAGTATTTT	CASRETGSADTQYF
TRBV6-1	-	-	TRBJ2-3	TGTGCCAGCAGTCGAGGGGTCACCGGCACAGATACGCAGTATTTT	CASSRGVTGTDTQYF
TRBV6-5	TRBD1	-	TRBJ2-3	TGTGCCAGCAGTTACTTCGGACAGGACCTAGATACGCAGTATTTT	CASSYFGQDLDTQYF
TRBV9	TRBD2	few	TRBJ2-5	TGTGCCAGCAGCGAAGGGACTAGCGAAGAGACCCAGTACTTC	CASSEGTSEETQYF
TRBV14	-	few	TRBJ1-2	TGTGCCAGCAGCCAATTCGAGAGTGGCGGCTACACCTTC	CASSQFESGGYTF
TRBV28	TRBD2	-	TRBJ2-2	TGTGCCAGCAGTTCCCCCGTTGTGACTAGCGGGAGAAACGGGGAGCTGTTTTTT	CASSSPVVTSGRNGELFF
TRBV15	-	many	TRBJ2-7	TGTGCCACCAGCAGAGATCGTGGGAGTGGATACGAGCAGTACTTC	CATSRDRGSGYEQYF
TRBV24-1	-	-	TRBJ2-3	TGTGCCACCAGTGATGCAGAGGACCCGCTCACAGATACGCAGTATTTT	CATSDAEDPLTDTQYF
TRBV6-1	-	many	TRBJ2-7	TGTGCCAGCAGTGTAGGGGGAAGCTACGAGCAGTACTTC	CASSVGGSYEQYF
TRBV20-1	-	many	TRBJ2-5	TGCAGTGCGGAGGCTTCCGGGACCGCTGGGGGGACCCAGTACTTC	CSAEASGTAGGTQYF
TRBV6-1	-	-	TRBJ1-2	TGTGCCAGCAGTGAAGCGGAGGGGGGCCGGCACTATGGCTACACCTTC	CASSEAEGGRHYGYTF
TRBV7-9	TRBD2	many	TRBJ2-7	TGTGCCAGCAGCCCCTCGGGGAGGGCCCTACTCTCCTACGAGCAGTACTTC	CASSPSGRALLSYEQYF
TRBV7-9	-	few	TRBJ2-7	TGTGCCAGCAGCGCGCTCGGGACTGCCCGGGGGTACGAGCAGTACTTC	CASSALGTARGYEQYF
TRBV28	-	many	TRBJ1-2	TGTGCCAGCAGGATATCATCTATCGGGGTCAAACTTTATGGCTACACCTTC	CASRISSIGVKLYGYTF
TRBV9	TRBD2	many	TRBJ2-7	TGTGCCAGCAGCGTGGCTAGCGGGTTCTACGAGCAGTACTTC	CASSVASGFYEQYF
TRBV19	-	many	TRBJ1-2	TGTGCCAGTAGTATTACGGGTGTCGGAGGCTACACCTTC	CASSITGVGGYTF
TRBV9	-	-	TRBJ1-1	TGTGCCAGCAGCGCGGGGGGGGGGTGGTCTGAAGCTTTCTTT	CASSAGGGWSEAFF
TRBV12-3/TRBV12-4	-	many	TRBJ2-4	TGTGCCAGCAGTCCCTCTCCCGGGAAAAACATTCAGTACTTC	CASSPSPGKNIQYF
TRBV12-3/TRBV12-4	TRBD2	-	TRBJ2-5	TGTGCCAGCCGTGGACTAGCGGGAGAGACCCAGTACTTC	CASRGLAGETQYF
TRBV24-1	-	many	TRBJ1-5	TGTGCCACCAGTTCGGGTCCGGCCCAGACAGTTTCCAATCAGCCCCAGCATTTT	CATSSGPAQTVSNQPQHF
TRBV6-2/TRBV6-3	TRBD1	many	TRBJ1-6	TGTGCCAGCAGTATAAGACAGGGGGATTCACCCCTCCACTTT	CASSIRQGDSPLHF
TRBV14	-	once	TRBJ1-2	TGTGCCAGCAGCCAAGAAGGGGGGTATGGCTACACCTTC	CASSQEGGYGYTF
TRBV27	-	few	TRBJ1-5	TGTGCCAGCGCCATCGGTAGCAATCAGCCCCAGCATTTT	CASAIGSNQPQHF
TRBV6-1	-	many	TRBJ1-1	TGTGCCAGCAGCCCAGAAGGACCTGAAGCTTTCTTT	CASSPEGPEAFF
TRBV28	-	many	TRBJ1-5	TGTGCCAGCAGTTCGGCAGGGCAGCCCCAGCATTTT	CASSSAGQPQHF
TRBV5-6	-	-	TRBJ2-3	TGTGCCAGCAGCCCCGTCCTTACAGATACGCAGTATTTT	CASSPVLTDTQYF
TRBV12-3/TRBV12-4	-	many	TRBJ1-5	TGTGCCAGCAGTGGGGGGACAAGCAATCAGCCCCAGCATTTT	CASSGGTSNQPQHF
TRBV28	-	few	TRBJ1-2	TGTGCCAGCAGTCCCCTAGTTGTACCAGACTATGGCTACACCTTC	CASSPLVVPDYGYTF
TRBV19	-	many	TRBJ1-5	TGTGCCAGTAGTTCAGCAGGGTTTAATCAGCCCCAGCATTTT	CASSSAGFNQPQHF
TRBV28	TRBD1	-	TRBJ2-7	TGTGCCAGCAGCGGAAAACAGGGGTTGTTTGGCGAGCAGTACTTC	CASSGKQGLFGEQYF
TRBV4-1	-	-	TRBJ2-7	TGCGCCAGCAGTGCTGCAGGGTCACACTCCTACGAGCAGTACTTC	CASSAAGSHSYEQYF
TRBV30	-	-	TRBJ1-2	TGTGCCTGGAGTCAGGGGTTCTCTCGACCCGGATATGGCTACACCTTC	CAWSQGFSRPGYGYTF
TRBV14	-	few	TRBJ2-4	TGTGCCAGCAGCCAAGGACTCTCAGGGGACCGGGGGAACATTCAGTACTTC	CASSQGLSGDRGNIQYF
TRBV7-2	TRBD2	-	TRBJ2-1	TGTGCCAGCAGATCAGGGTCGGGACTAAGGAGCTCCTACAATGAGCAGTTCTTC	CASRSGSGLRSSYNEQFF
TRBV28	-	many	TRBJ2-5	TGTGCCAGCAGAAGTACCCTCCAAGAGACCCAGTACTTC	CASRSTLQETQYF
TRBV7-2	-	few	TRBJ2-5	TGTGCCAGCAGCTCGCGACAGGATGGGACCCAGTACTTC	CASSSRQDGTQYF
TRBV30	-	many	TRBJ1-1	TGTGCCTGGAGTCGAAACAGGGAAGACACTGAAGCTTTCTTT	CAWSRNREDTEAFF
TRBV19	-	-	TRBJ2-7	TGTGCCAGTAGAGAGCGGTCCGGGCCCTACGAGCAGTACTTC	CASRERSGPYEQYF
TRBV29-1	-	many	TRBJ2-1	TGCAGCGTTGTCGAAGCGGACAATGAGCAGTTCTTC	CSVVEADNEQFF
TRBV12-3/TRBV12-4	TRBD2	few	TRBJ2-4	TGTGCCAGCAGTTTAGGGTTGGGGGGGAAAAACATTCAGTACTTC	CASSLGLGGKNIQYF
TRBV7-9	-	few	TRBJ1-2	TGTGCCAGCAGCGCCCCGGGGGAAATCTATGGCTACACCTTC	CASSAPGEIYGYTF
TRBV20-1	TRBD1	many	TRBJ2-1	TGCAGTGCTAGAGATTTACAGGGGGCGCGCAATGAGCAGTTCTTC	CSARDLQGARNEQFF
TRBV29-1	-	many	TRBJ1-1	TGCAGCGTTCAACCTCGAAGGGAGACTGAAGCTTTCTTT	CSVQPRRETEAFF